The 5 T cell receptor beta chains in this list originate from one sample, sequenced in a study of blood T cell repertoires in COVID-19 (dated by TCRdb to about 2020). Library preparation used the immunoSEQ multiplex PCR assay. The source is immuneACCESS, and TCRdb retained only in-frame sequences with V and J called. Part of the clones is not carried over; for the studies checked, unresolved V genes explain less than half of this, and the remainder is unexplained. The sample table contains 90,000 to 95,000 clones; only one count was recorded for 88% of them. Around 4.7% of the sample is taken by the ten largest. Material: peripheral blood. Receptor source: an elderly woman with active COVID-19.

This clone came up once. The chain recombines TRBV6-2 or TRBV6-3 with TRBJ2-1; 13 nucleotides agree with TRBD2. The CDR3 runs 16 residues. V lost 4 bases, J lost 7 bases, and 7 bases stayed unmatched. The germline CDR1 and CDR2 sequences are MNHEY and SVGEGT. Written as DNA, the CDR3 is TGTGCCAGCAGTTCCATACTAGCGGGAGGGTCTAATGAGCAGTTCTTC. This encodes CASSSILAGGSNEQFF.

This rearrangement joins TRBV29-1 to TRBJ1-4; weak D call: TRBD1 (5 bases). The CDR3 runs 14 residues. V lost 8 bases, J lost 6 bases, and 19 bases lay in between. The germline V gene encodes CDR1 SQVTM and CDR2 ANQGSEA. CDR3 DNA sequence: TGCAGCATACTAATTCAGGGAGGAGATGAAAAACTGTTTTTT. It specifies CSILIQGGDEKLFF. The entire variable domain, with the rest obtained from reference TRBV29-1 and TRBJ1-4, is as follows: SAVISQKPSRDICQRGTSLTIQCQVDSQVTMMFWYRQQPGQSLTLIATANQGSEATYESGFVIDKFPISRPNLTFSTLTVSNMSPEDSSIYLCSILIQGGDEKLFFGSGTQLSVL.

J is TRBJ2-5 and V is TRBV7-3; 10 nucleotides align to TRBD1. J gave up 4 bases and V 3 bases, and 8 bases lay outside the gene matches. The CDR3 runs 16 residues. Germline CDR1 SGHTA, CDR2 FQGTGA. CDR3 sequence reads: CASSFTGQGGRETQYF. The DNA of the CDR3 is TGTGCCAGCAGCTTCACTGGACAGGGGGGGAGAGAGACCCAGTACTTC.

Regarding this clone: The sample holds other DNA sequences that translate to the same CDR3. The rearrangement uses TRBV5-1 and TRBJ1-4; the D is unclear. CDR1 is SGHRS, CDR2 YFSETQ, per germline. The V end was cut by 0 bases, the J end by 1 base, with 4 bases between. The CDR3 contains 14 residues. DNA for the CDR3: TGCGCCAGCAGCTTGGGCGGAACTAATGAAAAACTGTTTTTT. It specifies CASSLGGTNEKLFF.

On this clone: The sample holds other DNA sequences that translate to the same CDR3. This chain's CDR3 is CASSQGQNYGYTF. Here the CDR3 DNA reads TGTGCCAGCAGCCAAGGTCAGAACTATGGCTACACCTTC. The chain recombines TRBV3-1 (or the pseudogene TRBV3-2) with TRBJ1-2; D is unclear. The CDR3 totals 13 residues. The V gene's germline CDR1 is LGHDT and CDR2 YNNKEL (reference sequence). Trimming left V 1 base short and J 2 bases short, with 5 bases between.